These 24 T cell receptor beta chains were all obtained from the same sample, sequenced in a study of T cells after yellow fever vaccination. TCRdb called the 5' RACE reads again in MiXCR, with one record for every CDR3 protein. The sample contains about 510,000 distinct CDR3 sequences, around a fifth of which appear only once. Specimen: PBMCs, collected 21 days after the first yellow fever vaccination. These receptors came from a man aged 18 to 29 who received the YFV17D yellow fever vaccine.

This rearrangement joins TRBV27 to TRBJ2-2, with D possibly being TRBD1 (5 bases). V lost 11 bases and J 0 bases, leaving 19 bases between the germline ends. The CDR3 runs 16 residues. CDR1 and CDR2 (germline): MNHEY, SMNVEV (reference sequence). CDR3 residues: CARWRSWGSNTGELFF. The CDR3 coding sequence is TGTGCCCGATGGCGGTCTTGGGGCTCGAACACCGGGGAGCTGTTTTTT.

CDR3 DNA: TGCGCCAGCAGCCCAGACGGGTTCGTCGACACCATATATTTT. Its translation is CASSPDGFVDTIYF. The chain is built from TRBV4-3 and TRBJ1-3; D is ambiguous. The CDR3 length is 14 residues. V lost 4 bases and J lost 8, with 15 bases in between. Germline V gene data show CDR1 as LGHNA and CDR2 as YSLEER.

V gene TRBV18 combines with J gene TRBJ1-1; D is unresolved. The CDR3 consists of 15 residues. Germline V CDR1 and CDR2: KGHSH, LQKENI. Trimming took 0 bases from V and 1 from J, leaving 9 bases between them. The chain's CDR3 is CASSPPASWNTEAFF. The CDR3 DNA reads TGTGCCAGCTCACCACCGGCCAGCTGGAACACTGAAGCTTTCTTT.

The V gene is TRBV12-3 or TRBV12-4, the J gene TRBJ1-6; 7 nucleotides match TRBD1. Trimming at V came to 3 bases and at J to 7 bases, leaving 3 bases not matched to a gene. The CDR3 covers 14 residues. The CDR3 DNA is TGTGCCAGCAGTTTTACAGGGGTGAATTCACCCCTCCACTTT. Translated: CASSFTGVNSPLHF.

This clonotype has more than one count but fewer than ten. The V and J genes are TRBV6-2 or TRBV6-3 and TRBJ1-6, with TRBD1 matching 7 bases. Germline CDR1 and CDR2: MNHEY and SVGEGT. CDR3 size: 14 residues. V trimming: 5 bases; J trimming: 8 bases; junction bases outside the gene matches: 6. CDR3 DNA sequence: TGTGCCAGCAGTGCCACAGGGGAGGATTCACCCCTCCACTTT. Residues: CASSATGEDSPLHF.

The rearrangement joins TRBV5-1 to TRBJ2-1, with 12 bases lining up with TRBD2. Germline lookup yields CDR1 SGHRS and CDR2 YFSETQ. CDR3 length: 16 residues. V trimming: 1 base; J trimming: 4 bases; junction bases outside the gene matches: 3. The chain's CDR3 is CASSLLAGGFYNEQFF. CDR3 nucleotide sequence: TGCGCCAGCAGCTTGCTAGCGGGGGGGTTTTACAATGAGCAGTTCTTC. Full variable domain (missing parts from reference TRBV5-1 and TRBJ2-1): KAGVTQTPRYLIKTRGQQVTLSCSPISGHRSVSWYQQTPGQGLQFLFEYFSETQRNKGNFPGRFSGRQFSNSRSEMNVSTLELGDSALYLCASSLLAGGFYNEQFFGPGTRLTVL.

CDR3 coding DNA: TGCAGTGCTAGAAGGCGGGGGTCCTACGAGCAGTACTTC. This encodes CSARRRGSYEQYF. The chain employs TRBV20-1 and TRBJ2-7; 7 positions agree with TRBD2. CDR1 and CDR2 (germline): DFQATT, SNEGSKA (reference sequence). V shed 2 bases and J 1 base; nucleotides not matched to a gene: 2. This CDR3 contains 13 residues.

This chain joins TRBV2 and TRBJ1-2; D might be TRBD1 (5 bases). Germline loops: CDR1 SNHLY, CDR2 FYNNEI. Between the trimmed V and J ends, which lost 1 base and 8 bases, there was a span of 14 bases. The CDR3 runs 14 residues. This CDR3 is CASSEDSGRGGYTF. Written as DNA, the CDR3 is TGTGCCAGCAGTGAAGACTCGGGACGAGGGGGCTACACCTTC. The entire variable domain, with the rest obtained from reference TRBV2 and TRBJ1-2, is as follows: EPEVTQTPSHQVTQMGQEVILRCVPISNHLYFYWYRQILGQKVEFLVSFYNNEISEKSEIFDDQFSVERPDGSNFTLKIRSTKLEDSAMYFCASSEDSGRGGYTFGSGTRLTVV.

This clonotype was detected ten times or more. The chain uses TRBV5-1 and TRBJ2-3; D not certain. From germline, CDR1 is SGHRS and CDR2 YFSETQ. The germline V and J ends were trimmed by 0 bases and 4 bases, with 9 bases remaining between them. This CDR3 is 14 amino acids long. Written as DNA, the CDR3 is TGCGCCAGCAGCTTGGATGGTGTCCCAGATACGCAGTATTTT. Amino acids: CASSLDGVPDTQYF.

The chain employs TRBV19 and TRBJ2-3; D might be TRBD1 (5 bases). The CDR3 is 12 amino acids. V was trimmed by 5 bases and J by 11 bases, leaving 14 bases between them. In germline, CDR1 is LNHDA, CDR2 SQIVND (reference sequence). The CDR3 nucleotides are TGTGCCAGTAGTTCCCTCCAGGGTGGGCAGTATTTT. Protein: CASSSLQGGQYF.

This chain links TRBV30 with TRBJ2-3, with TRBD2 identical over 9 bases. The CDR3 is 14 amino acids. Per the germline V gene, CDR1 is GTSNPN and CDR2 is SVGIG (reference sequence). V lost 2 bases and J lost 3; bases outside the gene matches: 3. The CDR3 sequence is CAWSPGLATDTQYF. CDR3 sequence (DNA): TGTGCCTGGAGTCCGGGACTAGCAACAGATACGCAGTATTTT.

A few counts support this clonotype. The chain is built from TRBV20-1 and TRBJ1-1; the D is unclear. V was pared by 1 base and J by 0 bases, with 9 bases between. CDR1 is DFQATT and CDR2 is SNEGSKA in the germline V gene (reference sequence). The CDR3 runs 14 residues. Here the CDR3 reads CSARVAGLNTEAFF. DNA for the CDR3: TGCAGTGCTAGAGTGGCCGGATTGAACACTGAAGCTTTCTTT.

Of note for this clonotype: The CDR3 ends on some other residue instead of the conserved phenylalanine or tryptophan, so this is likely a read error. The chain combines TRBV5-5 with TRBJ2-2; weak D call: TRBD2 (5 bases). V lost 4 bases to trimming and J lost 7 bases, with 14 bases between them. This CDR3 is 14 amino acids long. Germline values: CDR1 SGHKS, CDR2 YYEKEE (reference sequence). The CDR3 DNA follows: TGTGCCAGCAGCCTCGGGATCCTCTGCGGGGAGCTGTTTTGT. As protein: CASSLGILCGELFC.

This clonotype appeared a few times. The CDR3 reads CASIAGTADYGYTF. CDR3 sequence (DNA): TGTGCCAGCATAGCCGGGACTGCGGACTATGGCTACACCTTC. The V call is TRBV6-1, the J call TRBJ1-2; D is perhaps TRBD1 (5 bases). The germline CDR1 and CDR2 sequences are MNHNS and SASEGT. V was pared by 7 bases and J by 3 bases, with 15 bases between. This CDR3 contains 14 residues.

This clonotype turned up a few times. The chain has TRBV7-9 and TRBJ2-7; 9 nucleotides match TRBD1. Trimming removed 4 bases from V and 5 bases from J; junction bases left unmatched: 6. The CDR3 sequence is 14 residues long. CDR1 and CDR2 from the germline V gene are SEHNR and FQNEAQ (reference sequence). As DNA, the CDR3 is TGTGCCAGCAGCTCAATAGGGACAGGGAACGAGCAGTACTTC. This gives the protein CASSSIGTGNEQYF.

Here the CDR3 DNA reads TGTGCCAGCAGCCCTTTCGGGGGGGGCTCCTACAATGAGCAGTTCTTC. This codes for CASSPFGGGSYNEQFF. V is TRBV7-2 and J is TRBJ2-1; TRBD2 aligns across 8 bases. This CDR3 spans 16 amino acids. V dropped 5 bases and J dropped 0; count of bases not matched to a gene: 6. From germline, CDR1 is SGHTA and CDR2 FQGNSA.

The V gene is TRBV5-6, the J gene TRBJ2-7; a weak D match, TRBD2 (5 bases). Germline CDR1 reads SGHDT; CDR2 reads YYEEEE. This CDR3 contains 14 residues. Trimming cost V 3 bases and J 3 bases, with 13 bases left between them. Here the CDR3 DNA reads TGTGCCAGCAGCTCCGGGGTACGGTGCTACGAGCAGTACTTC. Protein sequence: CASSSGVRCYEQYF.

This clonotype was picked up many times. The V call is TRBV4-2, the J call TRBJ1-2; 10 bases match TRBD1. Germline trimming cut 4 bases from V and 4 bases from J; bases unmatched to any gene: 3. Germline V gene sequence: CDR1 LGHNA, CDR2 YNFKEQ. This CDR3 is 14 amino acids long. CDR3 in amino acids: CASSLDRGSYGYTF. In DNA form, the CDR3 reads TGTGCCAGCAGCCTGGACAGGGGGTCCTATGGCTACACCTTC.

To note about this clonotype: One end of the junction varies from germline; a read error may be responsible. V is TRBV2 and J is TRBJ2-5, with 13 bases matching TRBD2. CDR3 length: 18 residues. Germline CDR1 is SNHLY and CDR2 is FYNNEI. CDR3 DNA sequence: TGTGCCTGCAGTTTTGGGACTAGCGGGGCCGCATTTGAAGAGACCCAGTACTTC. It encodes CACSFGTSGAAFEETQYF.

J is TRBJ1-2 and V is TRBV5-1; 7 nucleotides agree with TRBD1. The CDR3 loop spans 15 amino acids. V was pared by 4 bases and J by 0 bases, with 6 bases of the junction left unmatched. Germline V gene lookup returns CDR1 SGHRS and CDR2 YFSETQ. In nucleotides, the CDR3 is TGCGCCAGCAGCCCCGGGACAGCGGCTAACTATGGCTACACCTTC. This encodes CASSPGTAANYGYTF.

The rearrangement uses TRBV5-5 and TRBJ2-1; no definite D call. The CDR3 is 13 amino acids. The V end was cut by 1 base, the J end by 3 bases, with 5 bases between. Germline V lookup: CDR1 SGHKS, CDR2 YYEKEE (reference sequence). CDR3 region: CASSLMIYNEQFF. The DNA for the CDR3 is TGTGCCAGCAGCTTGATGATCTACAATGAGCAGTTCTTC.

The chain couples TRBV11-2 to TRBJ1-2; 9 bases agree with TRBD1. The CDR3 is 15 residues long. The germline V gene has CDR1 SGHAT and CDR2 FQNNGV. V was pared by 4 bases and J by 4 bases, with 7 bases of the junction left unmatched. CDR3 region: CASSSYRGRGYGYTF. The CDR3 DNA sequence: TGTGCCAGCAGCTCATACAGGGGGCGAGGCTATGGCTACACCTTC.

The chain employs TRBV7-3 and TRBJ2-5, with 9 bases matching TRBD2. V trimming: 5 bases; J trimming: 4 bases; junction bases outside the gene matches: 11. The germline CDR1 and CDR2 sequences are SGHTA and FQGTGA. This CDR3 has 16 amino acids. Here the CDR3 DNA reads TGTGCCAGCAGCACCCGGGGACTAGCTCTGGGAGAGACCCAGTACTTC. Protein sequence: CASSTRGLALGETQYF.

The chain has TRBV6-1 and TRBJ2-3; the match to TRBD1 covers 7 bases. This CDR3 contains 15 residues. Looked up from germline, CDR1 is MNHNS and CDR2 is SASEGT. V lost 6 bases and J lost 4; bases outside the gene matches: 10. The CDR3 DNA follows: TGTGCCAGCAGGGTCAGACAGGGATGGGCAGATACGCAGTATTTT. It is translated as CASRVRQGWADTQYF.